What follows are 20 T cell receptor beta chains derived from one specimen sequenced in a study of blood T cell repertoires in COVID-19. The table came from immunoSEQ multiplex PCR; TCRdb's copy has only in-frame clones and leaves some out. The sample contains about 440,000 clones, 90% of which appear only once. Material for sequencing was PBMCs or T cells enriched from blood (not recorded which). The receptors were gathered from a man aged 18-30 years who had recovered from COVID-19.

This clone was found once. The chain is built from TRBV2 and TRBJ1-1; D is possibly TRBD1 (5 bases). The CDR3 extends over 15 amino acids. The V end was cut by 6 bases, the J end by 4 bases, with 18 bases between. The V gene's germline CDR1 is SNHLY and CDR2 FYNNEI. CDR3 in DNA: TGTGCCAGCAGCCTGCAGGGCGGGAGGGTCACTGAAGCTTTCTTT. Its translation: CASSLQGGRVTEAFF.

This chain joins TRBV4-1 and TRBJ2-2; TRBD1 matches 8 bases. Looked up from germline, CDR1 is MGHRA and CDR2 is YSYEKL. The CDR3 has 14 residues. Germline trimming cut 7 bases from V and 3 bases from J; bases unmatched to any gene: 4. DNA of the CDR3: TGCGCCAGCACGGACAGGGTGGACACCGGGGAGCTGTTTTTT. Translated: CASTDRVDTGELFF.

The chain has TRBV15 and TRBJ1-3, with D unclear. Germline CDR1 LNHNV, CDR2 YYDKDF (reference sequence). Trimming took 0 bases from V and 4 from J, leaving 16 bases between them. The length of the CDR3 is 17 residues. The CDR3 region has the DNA TGTGCCACCAGCAGAGATCGGCTGGGCCTCTCCGGAAACACCATATATTTT. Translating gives CATSRDRLGLSGNTIYF.

CDR3 nucleotide sequence: TGTGCCATCAGTGAGTCGTTGGGGGCGTGGGGTTTGGATAATTCACCCCTCCACTTT. This gives the protein CAISESLGAWGLDNSPLHF. The chain links TRBV10-3 to TRBJ1-6, with TRBD1 as a possible D gene (6 bases). The germline CDR1 and CDR2 sequences are ENHRY and SYGVKD. Trimming stripped 0 bases from V and 5 bases from J, with 20 bases between. CDR3 length: 19 amino acids.

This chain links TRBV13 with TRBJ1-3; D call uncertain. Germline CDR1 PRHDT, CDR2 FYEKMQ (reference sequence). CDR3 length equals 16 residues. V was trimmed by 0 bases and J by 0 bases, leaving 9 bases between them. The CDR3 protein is CASSLGGGFSGNTIYF. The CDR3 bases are TGTGCCAGCAGCTTAGGGGGAGGCTTCTCTGGAAACACCATATATTTT.

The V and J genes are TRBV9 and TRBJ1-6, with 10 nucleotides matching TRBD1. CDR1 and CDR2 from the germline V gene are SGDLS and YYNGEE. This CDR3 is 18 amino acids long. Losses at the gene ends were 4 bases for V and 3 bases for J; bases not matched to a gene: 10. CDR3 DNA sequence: TGTGCCAGCAGCAGGGACAGGGGAATTGGGGTCTATAATTCACCCCTCCACTTT. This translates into CASSRDRGIGVYNSPLHF.

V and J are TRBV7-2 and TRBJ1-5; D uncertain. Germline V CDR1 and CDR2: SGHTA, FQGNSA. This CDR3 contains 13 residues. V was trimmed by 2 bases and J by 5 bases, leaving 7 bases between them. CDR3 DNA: TGTGCCAGCAGCTTAAACAGTTATCAGCCCCAGCATTTT. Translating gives CASSLNSYQPQHF. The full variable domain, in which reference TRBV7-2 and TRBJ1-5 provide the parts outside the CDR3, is GAGVSQSPSNKVTEKGKDVELRCDPISGHTALYWYRQSLGQGLEFLIYFQGNSAPDKSGLPSDRFSAERTGGSVSTLTIQRTQQEDSAVYLCASSLNSYQPQHFGDGTRLSIL.

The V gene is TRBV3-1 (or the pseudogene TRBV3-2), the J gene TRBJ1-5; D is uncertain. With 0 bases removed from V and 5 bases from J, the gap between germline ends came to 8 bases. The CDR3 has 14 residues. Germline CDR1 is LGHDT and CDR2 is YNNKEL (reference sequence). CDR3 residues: CASSQDSFYQPQHF. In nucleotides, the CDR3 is TGTGCCAGCAGCCAAGACAGTTTCTATCAGCCCCAGCATTTT.

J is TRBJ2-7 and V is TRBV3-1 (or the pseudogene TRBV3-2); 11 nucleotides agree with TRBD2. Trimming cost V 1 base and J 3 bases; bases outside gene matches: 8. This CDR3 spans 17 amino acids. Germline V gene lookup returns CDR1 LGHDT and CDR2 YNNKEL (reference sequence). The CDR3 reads CASSQGPPLAGVYEQYF. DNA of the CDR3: TGTGCCAGCAGCCAAGGGCCTCCACTAGCGGGAGTCTACGAGCAGTACTTC.

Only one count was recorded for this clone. CDR3 in amino acids: CASSPRPPAWAGTQETQYF. As DNA, the CDR3 is TGTGCCAGCAGTCCCCGCCCACCCGCCTGGGCGGGAACGCAAGAGACCCAGTACTTC. The genes are TRBV27 and TRBJ2-5, with a tentative D call TRBD2 (6 bases). V was clipped by 5 bases and J by 2 bases, with 27 bases between them. Germline V CDR1 and CDR2: MNHEY, SMNVEV (reference sequence). This CDR3 has 19 residues.

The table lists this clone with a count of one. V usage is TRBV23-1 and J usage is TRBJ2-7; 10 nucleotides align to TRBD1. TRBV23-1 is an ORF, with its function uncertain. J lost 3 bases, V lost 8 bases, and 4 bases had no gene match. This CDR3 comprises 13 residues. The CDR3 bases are TGCGCCAGCGGGGGACAGGGGTACTACGAGCAGTACTTC. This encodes CASGGQGYYEQYF.

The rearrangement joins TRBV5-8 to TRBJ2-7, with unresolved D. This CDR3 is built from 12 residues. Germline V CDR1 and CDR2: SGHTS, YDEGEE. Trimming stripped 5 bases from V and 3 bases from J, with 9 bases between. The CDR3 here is CASRPTSYEQYF. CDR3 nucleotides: TGTGCCAGCAGGCCAACCAGCTACGAGCAGTACTTC.

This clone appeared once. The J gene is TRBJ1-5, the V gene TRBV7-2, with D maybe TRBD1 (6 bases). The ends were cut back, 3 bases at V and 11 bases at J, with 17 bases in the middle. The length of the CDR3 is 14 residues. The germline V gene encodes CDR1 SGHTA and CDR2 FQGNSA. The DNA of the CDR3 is TGTGCCAGCAGCTTTTCATTCGCAGGGGCAGCCCAGCATTTT. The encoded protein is CASSFSFAGAAQHF.

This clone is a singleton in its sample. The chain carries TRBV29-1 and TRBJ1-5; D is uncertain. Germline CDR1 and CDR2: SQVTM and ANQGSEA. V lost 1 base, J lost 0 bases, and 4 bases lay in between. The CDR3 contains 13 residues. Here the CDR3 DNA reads TGCAGCGTTGAAGCAGGTAGCAATCAGCCCCAGCATTTT. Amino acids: CSVEAGSNQPQHF.

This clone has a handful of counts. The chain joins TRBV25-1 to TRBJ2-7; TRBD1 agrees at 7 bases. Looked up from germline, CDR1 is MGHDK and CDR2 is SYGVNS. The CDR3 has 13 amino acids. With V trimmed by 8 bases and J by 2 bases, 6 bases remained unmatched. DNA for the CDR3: TGTGCCAGCCAAGGGGGACAGCCCTACGAGCAGTACTTC. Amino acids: CASQGGQPYEQYF.

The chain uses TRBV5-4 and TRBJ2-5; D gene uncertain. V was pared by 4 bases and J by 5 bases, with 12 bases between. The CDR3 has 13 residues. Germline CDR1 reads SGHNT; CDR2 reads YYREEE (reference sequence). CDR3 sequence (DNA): TGTGCCAGCAGCGCGCTGTCCAGGGAGACCCAGTACTTC. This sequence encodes CASSALSRETQYF. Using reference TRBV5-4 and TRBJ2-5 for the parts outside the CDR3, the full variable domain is ETGVTQSPTHLIKTRGQQVTLRCSSQSGHNTVSWYQQALGQGPQFIFQYYREEENGRGNFPPRFSGLQFPNYSSELNVNALELDDSALYLCASSALSRETQYFGPGTRLLVL.

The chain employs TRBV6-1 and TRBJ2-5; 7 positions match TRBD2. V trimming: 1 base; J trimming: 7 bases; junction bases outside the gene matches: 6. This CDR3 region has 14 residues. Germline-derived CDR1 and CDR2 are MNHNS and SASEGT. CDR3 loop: CASSEVAGRATQYF. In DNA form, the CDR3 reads TGTGCCAGCAGTGAAGTCGCGGGGAGGGCGACCCAGTACTTC.

CDR3: CASSQGGQGLYEKLFF. The CDR3 nucleotides are TGCGCCAGCAGCCAAGGCGGACAGGGCCTCTATGAAAAACTGTTTTTT. The genes are TRBV4-1 and TRBJ1-4, with 8 bases that match TRBD1. After removal of 1 base from V and 6 bases from J, the junction contained 7 bases not matched to a gene. Germline V gives CDR1 MGHRA, CDR2 YSYEKL. The CDR3 has 16 residues.

The CDR3 spells CASSERRANTDTQYF. The CDR3 coding sequence is TGTGCCAGCAGTGAACGGCGGGCCAACACAGATACGCAGTATTTT. This sequence joins TRBV6-1 and TRBJ2-3; possibly TRBD2 for D (5 bases). V shed 2 bases and J shed 2 bases, with 11 bases lying between them. This CDR3 region has 15 residues. Per the germline V gene, CDR1 is MNHNS and CDR2 is SASEGT.

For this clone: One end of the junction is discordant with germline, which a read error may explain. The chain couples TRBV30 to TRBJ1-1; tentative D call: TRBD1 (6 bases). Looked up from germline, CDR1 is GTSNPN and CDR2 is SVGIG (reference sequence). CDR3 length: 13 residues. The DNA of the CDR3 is TGTGCCCGGAGGGACACCTTGAACACTGAAGCTTTCTTT. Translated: CARRDTLNTEAFF.